The next 24 T cell receptor beta chains were all read from a single sample in a study of spatial heterogeneity in lung cancer. Whole-study findings and limits: Tumor mutation count correlated with how many alpha and beta TCRs expanded intratumorally.

Stated time point: sample taken at primary tumor resection. The antigens of these receptors remain unknown. TCRdb itself ran the 5' RACE reads through MiXCR, one entry per CDR3 protein. Here the sample spans 17,000 or so distinct CDR3 sequences, roughly 6.2% being singletons. The material sequenced was lung tumor tissue, taken at surgery. The receptors originated from a male donor with early-stage non-small cell lung cancer.

This clonotype has ten or more counts. This beta chain was picked up by a library intended for alpha chains and is off target, so its count carries little meaning. The chain recombines TRBV28 with TRBJ1-5; a weak D match, TRBD1 (6 bases). CDR1 and CDR2 (germline): MDHEN, SYDVKM. There are 16 residues in the CDR3. Trimming removed 7 bases at V and 3 bases at J, with 19 bases between. This chain's CDR3 is CASIKAGGALNQPQHF. As DNA, the CDR3 is TGTGCCAGCATTAAGGCCGGGGGGGCGCTCAATCAGCCCCAGCATTTT.

This clonotype is large. Sequence at one end of the junction differs from germline and may be a read error. Since it is a stray read in a library aimed at alpha chains, this beta chain has a size that is not meaningful. This chain connects TRBV7-2 to TRBJ2-3; D is unresolved. The CDR3 is made up of 12 amino acids. Germline CDR1 reads SGHTA; CDR2 reads FQGNSA. This CDR3 reads CASSLYTDTQYF. The CDR3 coding sequence is TGCGCCAGCAGCTTATACACAGATACGCAGTATTTT.

In this sample, this clonotype turned up many times. The library was built for alpha chains, so this beta chain is an off-target read and its size means little. The rearrangement links TRBV7-2 to TRBJ1-1, with D unresolved. Germline V gene lookup returns CDR1 SGHTA and CDR2 FQGNSA. The CDR3 is 14 amino acids. With 0 bases removed from V and 5 bases from J, the gap between germline ends came to 10 bases. CDR3 residues: CASSLALPGTEAFF. The CDR3 region has the DNA TGTGCCAGCAGCTTAGCCCTACCCGGGACTGAAGCTTTCTTT.

Comments on this clonotype: The library was designed around alpha chains, so this beta chain is a stray read whose abundance carries little weight. The chain recombines TRBV20-1 with TRBJ2-5; D perhaps matches TRBD2 (6 bases). Trimming cost V 2 bases and J 2 bases, with 15 bases left between them. The CDR3 extends over 15 amino acids. Germline CDR1 and CDR2: DFQATT and SNEGSKA (reference sequence). This CDR3 reads CSARTPLGGQETQYF. CDR3 bases: TGCAGTGCTAGAACTCCCTTGGGGGGACAAGAGACCCAGTACTTC.

Concerning this clonotype itself: As an off-target read in a library built for alpha chains, this beta chain has a frequency of little significance. V usage is TRBV29-1 and J usage is TRBJ2-1; TRBD2 matches 8 bases. Germline values: CDR1 SQVTM, CDR2 ANQGSEA. The CDR3 extends over 13 amino acids. V lost 8 bases to trimming and J lost 4 bases; unmatched junction nucleotides: 7. This chain's CDR3 is CSFQRGSYNEQFF. The CDR3 nucleotides are TGCAGCTTCCAGCGGGGGTCGTACAATGAGCAGTTCTTC.

Only a few counts were recorded for this clonotype. Since it is a stray read in a library aimed at alpha chains, this beta chain has a size that is not meaningful. The chain carries TRBV4-3 and TRBJ2-2, with a weak D call TRBD2 (6 bases). V dropped 2 bases and J dropped 5 bases, with 12 bases sitting between them. CDR1 LGHNA and CDR2 YSLEER come from the germline V gene. This CDR3 contains 15 residues. CDR3 nucleotide sequence: TGCGCCAGCAGCCAAACCGGGGGAAATACCGGGGAGCTGTTTTTT. Translating gives CASSQTGGNTGELFF.

In this sample, this clonotype turned up many times. This beta chain appears as a stray read in a library generated for alpha chains; its size is not informative. J is TRBJ2-5 and V is TRBV5-1, with D possibly being TRBD2 (6 bases). This CDR3 spans 15 amino acids. V was cut by 2 bases and J by 5 bases, with 16 bases left in between. Germline CDR1 reads SGHRS; CDR2 reads YFSETQ. The DNA of the CDR3 is TGCGCCAGCAGCTTAGCCGGGACTGCCAGGGAGACCCAGTACTTC. Protein: CASSLAGTARETQYF.

This clonotype turned up a few times. In a library made to pick up alpha chains, this beta chain is a stray read with a size that means little. This rearrangement joins TRBV7-2 to TRBJ2-6; TRBD2 agrees at 9 bases. The CDR3 totals 20 residues. V shed 4 bases and J 3 bases; nucleotides not matched to a gene: 16. In germline, CDR1 is SGHTA, CDR2 FQGNSA. CDR3 loop: CASSSRPGGSGGSGANVLTF. The CDR3 DNA reads TGTGCCAGCAGCTCCCGACCCGGGGGTAGCGGGGGTAGTGGGGCCAACGTCCTGACTTTC.

This clonotype has ten or more counts. This beta chain slipped into a library made for alpha chains as a stray read, so its size is not meaningful. The V call is TRBV11-2, the J call TRBJ2-5; 7 bases match TRBD1. This CDR3 region has 17 residues. Germline lookup yields CDR1 SGHAT and CDR2 FQNNGV. Trimming cost V 3 bases and J 7 bases; bases outside gene matches: 17. DNA of the CDR3: TGTGCCAGCAGCTTCCGGGACAGCCTTTTGACCATCGGGACCCAGTACTTC. Translated, it gives CASSFRDSLLTIGTQYF.

This clonotype was found many times. Found in a library prepared for alpha chains, this beta chain is an off-target read, and its abundance has little meaning. The chain joins TRBV5-4 to TRBJ2-7, with 8 bases fitting TRBD1. Germline CDR1 and CDR2: SGHNT and YYREEE (reference sequence). This CDR3 is built from 16 residues. V gave up 4 bases and J gave up 4 bases; unmatched junction bases: 13. This chain's CDR3 is CASSEGQTGGFYEQYF. DNA for the CDR3: TGTGCCAGCAGCGAGGGACAAACAGGGGGGTTTTACGAGCAGTACTTC.

This clonotype was recorded many times. This beta chain is off target for a library built for alpha chains, so its abundance means little. The chain carries TRBV29-1 and TRBJ1-2; TRBD1 agrees at 8 bases. This CDR3 spans 13 amino acids. Germline CDR1 reads SQVTM; CDR2 reads ANQGSEA. The V segment lost 6 bases and the J segment 2 bases; nucleotides outside the gene matches: 5. CDR3 residues: CSVADRANYGYTF. The CDR3 DNA sequence: TGCAGCGTGGCGGACAGGGCGAACTATGGCTACACCTTC. The entire variable domain, with the rest obtained from reference TRBV29-1 and TRBJ1-2, is as follows: SAVISQKPSRDICQRGTSLTIQCQVDSQVTMMFWYRQQPGQSLTLIATANQGSEATYESGFVIDKFPISRPNLTFSTLTVSNMSPEDSSIYLCSVADRANYGYTFGSGTRLTVV.

By its share, this clonotype is medium-sized (0.01 to 0.1%). This beta chain represents an off-target read in a library built for alpha chains; its size is of limited meaning. The J gene is TRBJ2-7, the V gene TRBV5-4; D is perhaps TRBD1 (6 bases). V lost 2 bases to trimming and J lost 8 bases, with 11 bases between them. Germline CDR1 reads SGHNT; CDR2 reads YYREEE (reference sequence). The CDR3 covers 12 residues. As DNA, the CDR3 is TGTGCCAGCAGCTTTTTGGACAGCCAGCAGTACTTC. Its translation: CASSFLDSQQYF.

This clonotype came up many times. With the library built for alpha chains, this beta chain is off target and its frequency is not meaningful. V usage is TRBV7-2 and J usage is TRBJ1-2; D perhaps matches TRBD1 (5 bases). This CDR3 has 13 amino acids. Germline V gene sequence: CDR1 SGHTA, CDR2 FQGNSA. Trimming pared 2 bases from V and 2 bases from J, leaving 6 bases between. CDR3 protein: CASSLQGNYGYTF. As DNA, the CDR3 is TGTGCCAGCAGCTTACAGGGAAACTATGGCTACACCTTC.

This clonotype was counted many times. Within a library made for alpha chains, this beta chain is off target, and its count is uninformative. The V call is TRBV5-1, the J call TRBJ2-7, with a tentative D call TRBD2 (5 bases). The CDR3 extends over 13 amino acids. Trimming left V 5 bases short and J 2 bases short, with 11 bases between. CDR1 SGHRS and CDR2 YFSETQ come from the germline V gene. CDR3 in amino acids: CASSGGSTYEQYF. CDR3 nucleotide sequence: TGCGCCAGCAGTGGCGGGTCTACCTACGAGCAGTACTTC.

This clonotype was detected many times. This beta chain appears as a stray read in a library generated for alpha chains; its size is not informative. The chain links TRBV6-6 to TRBJ1-5; maybe TRBD1 (5 bases). Trimming left V 0 bases short and J 0 bases short, with 12 bases between. The CDR3 length is 17 residues. CDR1 and CDR2 (germline): MNHNY, SVGAGI (reference sequence). This CDR3 reads CASSYSGALYSNQPQHF. In DNA form, the CDR3 reads TGTGCCAGCAGTTACTCTGGGGCCCTATATAGCAATCAGCCCCAGCATTTT.

This clonotype was seen many times. The size of this beta chain means little, since it is a stray read in a library made for alpha chains. The rearrangement joins TRBV9 to TRBJ2-1; D gene uncertain. The V end was cut by 3 bases, the J end by 0 bases, with 16 bases between. Germline lookup yields CDR1 SGDLS and CDR2 YYNGEE. The CDR3 length is 17 residues. CDR3 nucleotide sequence: TGTGCCAGCAGCGGAGATAAAAAGGGAATCTCCTACAATGAGCAGTTCTTC. Encoded protein: CASSGDKKGISYNEQFF.

This clonotype has ten or more counts. For a library built for alpha chains, this beta chain is a stray read; little rests on its size. This sequence joins TRBV27 and TRBJ2-5; TRBD1 or TRBD2 may be the D gene (5 bases each). Germline CDR1 reads MNHEY; CDR2 reads SMNVEV (reference sequence). The CDR3 spans 14 residues. V lost 1 base to trimming and J lost 11 bases, with 17 bases between them. In DNA form, the CDR3 reads TGTGCCAGCAGTTTATGGGGGACCTATTACCGGCAGTACTTC. This gives the protein CASSLWGTYYRQYF.

This clonotype was seen ten or more times. In a library made to pick up alpha chains, this beta chain is a stray read with a size that means little. The chain links TRBV3-1 to TRBJ2-4; 12 bases line up with TRBD2. CDR1 is LGHDT, CDR2 YNNKEL, per germline (reference sequence). J lost 8 bases, V lost 4 bases, and 9 bases had no gene match. The CDR3 runs to 16 residues. The CDR3 protein is CASSPGTSGRFDIQYF. The CDR3 region has the DNA TGTGCCAGCAGCCCCGGGACTAGCGGGCGCTTTGACATTCAGTACTTC.

This clonotype was seen many times. This beta chain lies outside the target of a library built for alpha chains; its clone size means little. This chain uses TRBV5-4 with TRBJ2-7; D ambiguous. The germline V and J ends were trimmed by 4 bases and 0 bases, with 5 bases remaining between them. Germline V gene data show CDR1 as SGHNT and CDR2 as YYREEE (reference sequence). The CDR3 length is 12 residues. In DNA form, the CDR3 reads TGTGCCAGCAGCCTGGCCTCCTACGAGCAGTACTTC. Translation: CASSLASYEQYF. The variable domain in full, completed from reference TRBV5-4 and TRBJ2-7, reads ETGVTQSPTHLIKTRGQQVTLRCSSQSGHNTVSWYQQALGQGPQFIFQYYREEENGRGNFPPRFSGLQFPNYSSELNVNALELDDSALYLCASSLASYEQYFGPGTRLTVT.

This clonotype has ten or more counts. This beta chain came through as a stray read in a library set up for alpha chains, and its size says little. This chain joins TRBV2 and TRBJ1-4, with D perhaps TRBD1 (6 bases). In germline, CDR1 is SNHLY, CDR2 FYNNEI. Trimming removed 6 bases from V and 3 bases from J, with 14 bases in between. This CDR3 is 15 amino acids long. The CDR3 DNA reads TGTGCCAGCAGGGAGGGGGGAGCGGCTAATGAAAAACTGTTTTTT. Translated, it gives CASREGGAANEKLFF. The full variable domain, in which reference TRBV2 and TRBJ1-4 provide the parts outside the CDR3, is EPEVTQTPSHQVTQMGQEVILRCVPISNHLYFYWYRQILGQKVEFLVSFYNNEISEKSEIFDDQFSVERPDGSNFTLKIRSTKLEDSAMYFCASREGGAANEKLFFGSGTQLSVL.

There are many counts of this clonotype. The library was built for alpha chains, so this beta chain is an off-target read and its size means little. The V and J genes are TRBV20-1 and TRBJ1-2; no clear D. The V gene's germline CDR1 is DFQATT and CDR2 SNEGSKA (reference sequence). With 2 bases removed from V and 0 bases from J, the gap between germline ends came to 13 bases. The CDR3 sequence is 15 residues long. The CDR3 region is CSARPVEVPNYGYTF. Here the CDR3 DNA reads TGCAGTGCTAGACCCGTTGAGGTCCCTAACTATGGCTACACCTTC.

This clonotype occurred a few times. The size of this beta chain means little, since it is a stray read in a library made for alpha chains. This chain joins TRBV11-2 and TRBJ2-2; 8 positions match TRBD1. The CDR3 has 15 amino acids. Germline-derived CDR1 and CDR2 are SGHAT and FQNNGV. Germline trimming cut 0 bases from V and 4 bases from J; bases unmatched to any gene: 1. The CDR3 DNA reads as TGTGCCAGCAGCTTAGATCAGGGGGCCACCGGGGAGCTGTTTTTT. Its translation is CASSLDQGATGELFF.

This clonotype was picked up many times. This beta chain is a stray read from a library made for alpha chains; its abundance is not meaningful. V usage is TRBV20-1 and J usage is TRBJ2-2; TRBD2 might be the D (5 bases). This CDR3 region has 14 residues. V was clipped by 6 bases and J by 2 bases, with 13 bases between them. CDR1 and CDR2 (germline): DFQATT, SNEGSKA (reference sequence). CDR3 sequence: CSAPSGVNTGELFF. CDR3 sequence (DNA): TGCAGTGCCCCCTCCGGGGTCAACACCGGGGAGCTGTTTTTT.

This clonotype was seen at least ten times. Found in a library prepared for alpha chains, this beta chain is an off-target read, and its abundance has little meaning. This sequence joins TRBV6-5 and TRBJ1-2; TRBD1 is a possible D gene (6 bases). Between the trimmed V and J ends, which lost 4 bases and 3 bases, there was a span of 15 bases. The CDR3 is 15 amino acids. CDR1 is MNHEY, CDR2 SVGAGI, per germline. CDR3 DNA sequence: TGTGCCAGCAGTTCCGGAGGGGGAGGGGACTATGGCTACACCTTC. Protein sequence: CASSSGGGGDYGYTF.